A selection of T cell receptor beta chains follows, all from one sample in a study of radiation and T cells in renal cell carcinoma. The repertoire was sequenced with immunoSEQ multiplex PCR; TCRdb's copy has only in-frame clones and lacks some. This sample has over 55,000 clones, with around three quarters found just once. The starting material was blood, obtained from a patient whose treatment included radiotherapy and nephrectomy. Every receptor here comes from a man aged 55 to 70 with renal cell carcinoma. The CDR3 runs from the conserved cysteine through the conserved F or W. D genes are given only for firm matches. Size is omitted from some rows. Given values are once, few, many or a class for expanded clones.

>.|TRBJ1-2|TRBV30|.
CAWKFRGSNYGYTF
TGTGCCTGGAAATTCAGGGGATCAAACTATGGCTACACCTTC
>.|TRBJ2-2|TRBV11-2|.
CASSLVAGTANTGELFF
TGTGCCAGCAGCTTAGTTGCCGGCACGGCGAACACCGGGGAGCTGTTTTTT
>TRBD1|TRBJ2-1|TRBV7-8|.
CASSSGQGWDEQFF
TGTGCCAGCAGCTCTGGACAGGGCTGGGATGAGCAGTTCTTC
>.|TRBJ2-3|TRBV7-2|.
CASSHGRPRTDTQYF
TGTGCCAGCAGCCACGGACGGCCCCGGACAGATACGCAGTATTTT
>.|TRBJ2-2|TRBV10-3|.
CANSRDTGELFF
TGTGCCAACTCCAGGGACACCGGGGAGCTGTTTTTT
>TRBD2|TRBJ2-1|TRBV30|.
CAWSAGLAGNTMEFF
TGTGCCTGGAGTGCGGGACTAGCGGGGAATACAATGGAGTTCTTC
>.|TRBJ2-5|TRBV7-2|.
CASSNRQGGGQETQYF
TGTGCCAGCAGCAACCGACAGGGCGGGGGCCAAGAGACCCAGTACTTC
>.|TRBJ2-2|TRBV30|few
CAWREKNTGELFF
TGTGCCTGGAGGGAGAAGAACACCGGGGAGCTGTTTTTT
>.|TRBJ2-3|TRBV5-6|.
CASSLSGGTSTDTQYF
TGTGCCAGCAGCTTGAGTGGCGGAACTAGCACAGATACGCAGTATTTT
>.|TRBJ2-5|TRBV6-6|.
CASSEGRQETQYF
TGTGCCAGCAGTGAGGGGCGCCAAGAGACCCAGTACTTC
>.|TRBJ1-1|TRBV7-2|.
CASSQLNTEAFF
TGTGCCAGCAGCCAGTTGAACACTGAAGCTTTCTTT
>TRBD1|TRBJ2-6|TRBV19|many
CASSVGTAQPGANVLTF
TGTGCCAGTAGTGTAGGGACAGCGCAGCCTGGGGCCAACGTCCTGACTTTC
>TRBD1|TRBJ1-2|TRBV7-9|.
CASSPTPTGNYGYTF
TGTGCCAGCAGCCCGACCCCGACAGGGAACTATGGCTACACCTTC
>TRBD1|TRBJ2-2|TRBV11-2|.
CASSPWTGGTGELFF
TGTGCCAGCAGCCCTTGGACAGGGGGGACCGGGGAGCTGTTTTTT
>.|TRBJ2-7|TRBV9|.
CASSVLAAGEQYF
TGTGCCAGCAGCGTCCTAGCTGCAGGGGAGCAGTACTTC
>.|TRBJ2-1|TRBV5-1|.
CASSLGSQRSNEQFF
TGCGCCAGCAGCTTGGGATCCCAGCGCTCGAATGAGCAGTTCTTC
>.|TRBJ1-2|TRBV6-1|.
CASNIRDITLYGYTF
TGTGCCAGCAATATCCGGGACATCACCCTCTATGGCTACACCTTC
>.|TRBJ2-1|TRBV18|few
CASSRTLAGSYNEQFF
TGTGCCAGCTCACGAACCCTGGCGGGTTCCTACAATGAGCAGTTCTTC
>TRBD1|TRBJ1-2|TRBV19|.
CASSGTAPNYGYTF
TGTGCCAGTAGTGGGACAGCTCCGAACTATGGCTACACCTTC
>TRBD1|TRBJ1-3|TRBV2|.
CASSVEQGLAGNTIYF
TGTGCCAGCAGTGTAGAACAGGGGCTTGCCGGAAACACCATATATTTT
>TRBD2|TRBJ2-2|TRBV7-3|once
CASRSGRDTGELFF
TGTGCCAGCAGGTCAGGGAGGGACACCGGGGAGCTGTTTTTT
>.|TRBJ1-2|TRBV7-9|once
CASSLPINYGYTF
TGTGCCAGCAGCTTACCTATTAACTATGGCTACACCTTC
>.|TRBJ2-3|TRBV5-1|.
CASTVAAAQDTQYF
TGCGCCAGCACAGTAGCGGCCGCGCAGGATACGCAGTATTTT
>TRBD1|TRBJ1-1|TRBV6-5|.
CASSYFPGQGRGEAFF
TGTGCCAGCAGTTACTTCCCGGGACAGGGACGCGGTGAAGCTTTCTTT
>.|TRBJ2-5|TRBV25-1|once
CASSVTGGGTQYF
TGTGCCAGCAGTGTTACAGGGGGGGGGACCCAGTACTTC
>TRBD1|TRBJ2-2|TRBV12-5|.
CASGSGQGGTGELFF
TGTGCTAGTGGTTCGGGACAGGGAGGGACCGGGGAGCTGTTTTTT
>.|TRBJ2-3|TRBV9|.
CASSASGFRTDTQYF
TGTGCCAGCAGCGCCTCAGGGTTTCGGACAGATACGCAGTATTTT
>TRBD2|TRBJ2-1|TRBV19|.
CASSPVAGEANEQFF
TGTGCCAGTAGTCCAGTAGCGGGGGAGGCAAATGAGCAGTTCTTC
>TRBD1|TRBJ1-4|TRBV28|.
CASSPPPGGSYEKLFF
TGTGCCAGCAGTCCGCCCCCAGGGGGCAGTTATGAAAAACTGTTTTTT
>TRBD2|TRBJ2-3|TRBV19|.
CASSTGQGIAGLAYPSTDTQYF
TGTGCCAGTTCCACTGGCCAAGGAATAGCGGGGCTCGCGTACCCTAGCACAGATACGCAGTATTTT
>.|TRBJ2-7|TRBV6-5|once
CASSYNEDSEQYF
TGTGCCAGCAGTTACAATGAAGACTCGGAGCAGTACTTC
>.|TRBJ1-5|TRBV19|.
CASSKTGPWRQPQHF
TGTGCCAGTAGTAAGACAGGTCCCTGGAGGCAGCCCCAGCATTTT
>.|TRBJ2-1|TRBV10-2|.
CATSEGGIGEQFF
TGCGCCACCTCTGAGGGGGGAATTGGTGAGCAGTTCTTC
>.|TRBJ2-1|TRBV7-3|.
CASSFVGGEQFF
TGTGCCAGCAGCTTCGTGGGGGGTGAGCAGTTCTTC
>.|TRBJ1-2|TRBV29-1|few
CSVEVGAGNYGYTF
TGCAGCGTTGAGGTTGGAGCTGGGAACTATGGCTACACCTTC
>.|TRBJ1-3|TRBV7-9|once
CASLKSDSGNAIYF
TGTGCCAGTCTTAAATCGGACTCTGGAAACGCCATATATTTT
>TRBD1|TRBJ1-1|TRBV5-4|few
CASSPYNRGVAFF
TGTGCCAGCAGCCCATACAACAGGGGGGTCGCTTTCTTT
>.|TRBJ2-3|TRBV10-1|.
CASSEETLGTDTQYF
TGCGCCAGCAGTGAGGAGACTCTGGGCACAGATACGCAGTATTTT
>.|TRBJ2-7|TRBV6-1|.
CASSSGDSYEQYF
TGTGCCAGCAGTTCTGGCGATTCCTACGAGCAGTACTTC
>.|TRBJ2-6|TRBV15|.
CATSRDHFRVPSGANVLTF
TGTGCCACCAGCAGAGATCATTTCAGGGTTCCCTCTGGGGCCAACGTCCTGACTTTC
>.|TRBJ1-2|TRBV7-9|.
CASSASQGLVDYGYTF
TGTGCCAGCAGCGCCTCACAGGGCTTGGTTGACTATGGCTACACCTTC
>TRBD2|TRBJ2-2|TRBV4-2|few
CASSQGIGLAYGELFF
TGTGCCAGCAGCCAAGGCATCGGACTAGCTTACGGGGAGCTGTTTTTT
>.|TRBJ2-7|TRBV5-1|.
CASSLAEGTYEQYF
TGCGCCAGCAGCTTGGCCGAGGGTACCTACGAGCAGTACTTC
>.|TRBJ1-4|TRBV14|.
CASSQNVGEKLFF
TGTGCCAGCAGCCAAAACGTGGGTGAAAAACTGTTTTTT
>.|TRBJ2-2|TRBV5-4|.
CASSSFRDDHGELFF
TGTGCCAGCAGCTCGTTCCGGGACGATCACGGGGAGCTGTTTTTT
>.|TRBJ2-6|TRBV7-2|.
CASSPGGFLRSGANVLTF
TGTGCCAGCAGCCCAGGCGGGTTCCTAAGGTCTGGGGCCAACGTCCTGACTTTC
>.|TRBJ2-5|TRBV6-5|once
CASSYSSGLHERSQYF
TGTGCCAGCAGTTACTCGAGTGGACTACACGAGAGGTCCCAGTACTTC
>.|TRBJ2-7|TRBV9|.
CASSVDNRDYEQYF
TGTGCCAGCAGCGTAGATAACAGGGACTACGAGCAGTACTTC
>.|TRBJ2-1|TRBV14|.
CASSQDWASFDEQFF
TGTGCCAGCAGCCAAGATTGGGCTAGTTTCGATGAGCAGTTCTTC
>TRBD1|TRBJ2-1|TRBV29-1|.
CSVEDWDRGTYNEQFF
TGCAGCGTTGAAGATTGGGACAGGGGCACCTACAATGAGCAGTTCTTC
>.|TRBJ2-3|TRBV5-1|.
CASSGGTRSFSDTQYF
TGCGCCAGCAGCGGTGGGACTCGCTCTTTCTCAGATACGCAGTATTTT
>.|TRBJ2-6|TRBV18|.
CASSSPNSGANVLTF
TGTGCCAGCTCATCCCCTAACTCTGGGGCCAACGTCCTGACTTTC
>.|TRBJ2-3|TRBV5-4|.
CASSSAGAGGTDTQYF
TGTGCCAGCAGCTCGGCAGGGGCTGGGGGCACAGATACGCAGTATTTT
>TRBD1|TRBJ1-1|TRBV27|.
CASSLVLRGPEAFF
TGTGCCAGCAGTTTGGTATTGAGGGGGCCGGAGGCTTTCTTT
>.|TRBJ1-1|TRBV20-1|once
CSAGPDAQAFF
TGCAGTGCTGGCCCGGACGCCCAAGCTTTCTTT
>.|TRBJ1-4|TRBV7-9|.
CASSLGAGDGEKLFF
TGTGCCAGCAGCTTAGGGGCAGGGGATGGCGAAAAACTGTTTTTT
>.|TRBJ2-5|TRBV6-5|.
CASSYAGGETQYF
TGTGCCAGCAGTTACGCGGGCGGGGAGACCCAGTACTTC